These T cell receptor beta chains were read from a single sample in a study of long-term antiretroviral therapy in people with HIV. TCRdb keeps only in-frame clones here, not all; method: immunoSEQ multiplex PCR. The table shows some 26,000 clones, with 75% to 90% occurring only once. The sample here was unsorted PBMCs, taken 2.9 years after starting antiretroviral therapy. The origin of the receptors is a man aged 50-59 years with HIV. CDR3s leave out the opening cysteine and the closing phenylalanine or tryptophan. Each record gives: V gene, J gene, D gene, CDR3 protein. The D gene is left open where the match is weak.

V gene: TRBV5-1; J gene: TRBJ2-1; D gene: -; CDR3 protein: ASSLGNEQF
V gene: TRBV6-5; J gene: TRBJ1-4; D gene: -; CDR3 protein: ASSPGLEGEKLF
V gene: TRBV6-5; J gene: TRBJ2-3; D gene: TRBD2; CDR3 protein: ASSPRGGDTDTQY
V gene: TRBV9; J gene: TRBJ1-3; D gene: -; CDR3 protein: ASSPILSGNTIY
V gene: TRBV19; J gene: TRBJ1-1; D gene: TRBD1; CDR3 protein: ASSRPYRGLDTEAF
V gene: TRBV6-6; J gene: TRBJ1-6; D gene: -; CDR3 protein: ASQGGGSPLH
V gene: TRBV27; J gene: TRBJ1-6; D gene: -; CDR3 protein: ASSLGTSPLH
V gene: TRBV4-1; J gene: TRBJ1-1; D gene: TRBD1; CDR3 protein: ASSQRGDSPYAF
V gene: TRBV29-1; J gene: TRBJ2-3; D gene: TRBD2; CDR3 protein: SVATGTSGTDTQY
V gene: TRBV7-2; J gene: TRBJ2-2; D gene: -; CDR3 protein: ASSLEGSLAGELF
V gene: TRBV5-6; J gene: TRBJ2-5; D gene: TRBD2; CDR3 protein: ASGVRGGGQY
V gene: TRBV29-1; J gene: TRBJ2-7; D gene: -; CDR3 protein: SVEEADSYDEQY
V gene: TRBV18; J gene: TRBJ2-1; D gene: -; CDR3 protein: ASSPRESSSYNEQF
V gene: TRBV28; J gene: TRBJ1-3; D gene: -; CDR3 protein: ASSLGGASGNTIY
V gene: TRBV6-6; J gene: TRBJ1-2; D gene: -; CDR3 protein: ASRGSGDYGYT
V gene: TRBV6-6; J gene: TRBJ1-2; D gene: TRBD1; CDR3 protein: ASSVGQGVYGYT
V gene: TRBV7-8; J gene: TRBJ2-7; D gene: TRBD1; CDR3 protein: ASSAWTGSSYEQY
V gene: TRBV19; J gene: TRBJ2-7; D gene: -; CDR3 protein: ASSFQVSYEQY
V gene: TRBV6-5; J gene: TRBJ2-1; D gene: TRBD2; CDR3 protein: ASSYPTSGPYNEQF
V gene: TRBV6-5; J gene: TRBJ2-3; D gene: -; CDR3 protein: ASSYAGSTDTQY
V gene: TRBV7-2; J gene: TRBJ1-5; D gene: TRBD1; CDR3 protein: ASSPGDRERQPQH
V gene: TRBV7-2; J gene: TRBJ2-1; D gene: -; CDR3 protein: ASSLSLGRKF
V gene: TRBV25-1; J gene: TRBJ2-7; D gene: -; CDR3 protein: ASSGRQTGAQY
V gene: TRBV6-1; J gene: TRBJ2-7; D gene: -; CDR3 protein: ASSEPERGQI
V gene: TRBV29-1; J gene: TRBJ2-7; D gene: -; CDR3 protein: SVELDVRGGRYEQY
V gene: TRBV6-4; J gene: TRBJ2-3; D gene: -; CDR3 protein: ASKITGPRGPRTDTQY
V gene: TRBV27; J gene: TRBJ2-2; D gene: -; CDR3 protein: ASSWDGTGELF
V gene: TRBV7-2; J gene: TRBJ2-3; D gene: -; CDR3 protein: ASSLGRARATDTQY
V gene: TRBV28; J gene: TRBJ1-1; D gene: -; CDR3 protein: ASTQEQMNTEAF
V gene: TRBV10-3; J gene: TRBJ2-7; D gene: -; CDR3 protein: ASTASNYEQY
V gene: TRBV11-2; J gene: TRBJ1-6; D gene: -; CDR3 protein: ASSLDKGRQNSPLH
V gene: TRBV6-6; J gene: TRBJ1-1; D gene: -; CDR3 protein: ASSYLGLGGTEAF
V gene: TRBV7-2; J gene: TRBJ2-6; D gene: TRBD1; CDR3 protein: ASSYQGAGANVLT
V gene: TRBV4-3; J gene: TRBJ2-2; D gene: -; CDR3 protein: ASSQVTGFGGELF
V gene: TRBV5-1; J gene: TRBJ2-1; D gene: TRBD2; CDR3 protein: ASSLNLAGGRNEQF
V gene: TRBV7-9; J gene: TRBJ2-1; D gene: -; CDR3 protein: ASSLGTYNEQF
V gene: TRBV11-2; J gene: TRBJ2-5; D gene: -; CDR3 protein: ASSTGTLWGHETQY
V gene: TRBV25-1; J gene: TRBJ1-1; D gene: -; CDR3 protein: ASSEFGENTEAF
V gene: TRBV18; J gene: TRBJ1-5; D gene: -; CDR3 protein: ASSEGINQPQH
V gene: TRBV18; J gene: TRBJ1-6; D gene: -; CDR3 protein: ASSPPGGYSPLH
V gene: TRBV28; J gene: TRBJ1-1; D gene: -; CDR3 protein: ASITGWGATEAF
V gene: TRBV19; J gene: TRBJ1-2; D gene: -; CDR3 protein: ASTPTPRANYGYT
V gene: TRBV19; J gene: TRBJ2-2; D gene: TRBD1; CDR3 protein: ASSIVGTVNTGELF
V gene: TRBV7-3; J gene: TRBJ2-1; D gene: TRBD1; CDR3 protein: ASSPRDRGGEQF
V gene: TRBV4-1; J gene: TRBJ2-7; D gene: TRBD1; CDR3 protein: ASSPSRTGDLSYEQY
V gene: TRBV10-2; J gene: TRBJ2-1; D gene: TRBD1; CDR3 protein: ASSEAGTGIDEQF
V gene: TRBV7-6; J gene: TRBJ2-7; D gene: -; CDR3 protein: ASSFDERDSSYEQY
V gene: TRBV30; J gene: TRBJ1-5; D gene: TRBD1; CDR3 protein: AYRQGYQPQH
V gene: TRBV11-2; J gene: TRBJ2-7; D gene: -; CDR3 protein: ASSWGQGDYEQY
V gene: TRBV19; J gene: TRBJ1-2; D gene: TRBD1; CDR3 protein: ASSPFAGQGRLVGYT
V gene: TRBV7-8; J gene: TRBJ1-2; D gene: -; CDR3 protein: AVGIYGYT
V gene: TRBV4-1; J gene: TRBJ1-4; D gene: TRBD1; CDR3 protein: ASSLRTGETNEKLF
V gene: TRBV11-2; J gene: TRBJ2-7; D gene: TRBD2; CDR3 protein: ASSFSSGGRSYEQY
V gene: TRBV10-3; J gene: TRBJ2-1; D gene: -; CDR3 protein: AISESRGNNDEQF
V gene: TRBV9; J gene: TRBJ2-1; D gene: -; CDR3 protein: ASSVPREGGEQF